The rows below give T cell receptor beta chains drawn from one sample of a study of cytomegalovirus exposure and HLA in healthy donors. The protocol was immunoSEQ multiplex PCR, while the TCRdb copy is restricted to in-frame clones and leaves out a portion. The repertoire holds more than 250,000 clones, with around nine tenths as singletons. Sequenced input: PBMCs. The receptors were sampled from a woman under 30 in good health and CMV-seronegative. CDR3s include the opening cysteine and the closing phenylalanine or tryptophan. D genes are given only for firm matches.

TRBJ1-1 | NA | TRBV6-6 | TGTGCCAGCAGAGAGGCAGTTAACACTGAAGCTTTCTTT | CASREAVNTEAFF
TRBJ2-6 | NA | TRBV29-1 | TGCAGCGTTGAGTTGCGGGGAACTGGGGCCAACGTCCTGACTTTC | CSVELRGTGANVLTF
TRBJ2-5 | TRBD2 | TRBV11-3 | TGTGCCAGCAGCTTAGGTAGTGGGACTACCGATGGGGAGACCCAGTACTTC | CASSLGSGTTDGETQYF
TRBJ1-4 | NA | TRBV6-1 | TGTGCCAGCACCTCGGGGGAGAGTAATGAAAAACTGTTTTTT | CASTSGESNEKLFF
TRBJ1-1 | TRBD1 | TRBV5-1 | TGCGCCAGCAGCGTCGGGACAGGGGCTGAAGCTTTCTTT | CASSVGTGAEAFF
TRBJ1-3 | NA | TRBV19 | TGTGCCAGTAGTTACACAGGGTCTAGCTCTGGAAACACCATATATTTT | CASSYTGSSSGNTIYF
TRBJ2-2 | TRBD2 | TRBV30 | TGTGCCTGTGAGACTAGCGGGGGGTATACCGGGGAGCTGTTTTTT | CACETSGGYTGELFF
TRBJ2-3 | NA | TRBV10-3 | TGTGCCATCAGTGTAGAGGGACACACAGATACGCAGTATTTT | CAISVEGHTDTQYF
TRBJ1-2 | NA | TRBV2 | TGTGCCAGCAGTACACAGGTCTATGGCTACACCTTC | CASSTQVYGYTF
TRBJ2-1 | NA | TRBV9 | TGTGCCAGCAGCGTATACCCTCGCCAGGGTTACCGCAATGAGCAGTTCTTC | CASSVYPRQGYRNEQFF
TRBJ1-1 | NA | TRBV5-4 | TGTGCCAGCAGCCGCGGGGGAGGTGACACTGAAGCTTTCTTT | CASSRGGGDTEAFF
TRBJ2-3 | NA | TRBV9 | TGTGCCAGCGCCTTTCAGGGGGATACGCAGTATTTT | CASAFQGDTQYF
TRBJ1-3 | NA | TRBV4-1 | TGCGCCAGCAGCGACCCCCAACGACAGGCTGGAAACACCATATATTTT | CASSDPQRQAGNTIYF
TRBJ2-7 | NA | TRBV27 | TGTGCCAGCAGTTTAGGGGCAGGTTCTTCGTACGAGCAGTACTTC | CASSLGAGSSYEQYF
TRBJ1-3 | NA | TRBV11-2 | TGTGCCAGCACCCTCTCTGGAAACACCATATATTTT | CASTLSGNTIYF
TRBJ1-1 | NA | TRBV6-1 | TGTGCCAGCAGCCCCTGGCAGGGGATGAACACTGAAGCTTTCTTT | CASSPWQGMNTEAFF
TRBJ1-2 | NA | TRBV5-6 | TGTGCCAGCAGCTTGTCGGAGCGGGGCTACACCTTC | CASSLSERGYTF
TRBJ2-1 | TRBD1 | TRBV7-8 | TGTGCCAGCAGCCCTAAGACAGGGGGCTACAATGAGCAGTTCTTC | CASSPKTGGYNEQFF